The 25 T cell receptor beta chains reported below all come from one sample, sequenced in a study of response to subunit inactivated influenza vaccine. In TCRdb, the RT-PCR reads were re-called with MiXCR into one record per CDR3 protein. This sample has about 830,000 distinct CDR3 sequences; less than 20% occur once, and the top ten carry approximately 11%. The starting material was PBMCs from blood, obtained roughly 5 days after vaccination. All receptors come from a man between 50 and 59 years old who received an inactivated influenza vaccine.

This clonotype was picked up a small number of times. The genes are TRBV20-1 and TRBJ2-1, with TRBD1 matching over 8 bases. Germline V gives CDR1 DFQATT, CDR2 SNEGSKA (reference sequence). With V trimmed by 5 bases and J by 2 bases, 5 bases remained unmatched. CDR3 size: 14 residues. CDR3 residues: CSAPGQGTYNEQFF. The CDR3 nucleotides read TGCAGTGCTCCTGGACAGGGCACCTACAATGAGCAGTTCTTC.

The V call is TRBV29-1, the J call TRBJ1-2; TRBD1 might be the D (6 bases). This CDR3 is built from 13 residues. CDR1 SQVTM and CDR2 ANQGSEA come from the germline V gene. V lost 4 bases, J lost 8 bases, and 17 bases lay in between. CDR3 sequence (DNA): TGCAGCGTTGGGCCCGGGGGGGGCGGCGGCTACACCTTC. Encoded protein: CSVGPGGGGGYTF.

Here the CDR3 DNA reads TGTGCCAGCAGCTTAGGAGCCCTCAGGGCAGATACGCAGTATTTT. This translates into CASSLGALRADTQYF. The gene calls are TRBV7-8 and TRBJ2-3; TRBD1 might be the D (5 bases). The CDR3 spans 15 residues. Trimming left V 1 base short and J 4 bases short, with 12 bases between. Looked up from germline, CDR1 is SGHVS and CDR2 is FQNEAQ. The full variable domain, rest sourced from reference TRBV7-8 and TRBJ2-3, is GAGVSQSPRYKVAKRGQDVALRCDPISGHVSLFWYQQALGQGPEFLTYFQNEAQLDKSGLPSDRFFAERPEGSVSTLKIQRTQQEDSAVYLCASSLGALRADTQYFGPGTRLTVL.

The CDR3 DNA is TGTGCCAGCAGCTCCTACTCAAGAACCTACAATGAGCAGTTCTTC. Its translation: CASSSYSRTYNEQFF. The chain combines TRBV9 with TRBJ2-1; D uncertain. Per germline, CDR1 SGDLS and CDR2 YYNGEE. The CDR3 runs to 15 residues. Between the trimmed V and J ends, which lost 4 bases and 2 bases, there was a span of 13 bases.

V and J are TRBV2 and TRBJ2-3; D not certain. Germline loops: CDR1 SNHLY, CDR2 FYNNEI. Trimming took off 8 bases at V and 2 bases at J, with 17 bases between the two ends. CDR3 size: 15 residues. DNA for the CDR3: TGTGCCAGCCCCGACGGATGGATCAACACAGATACGCAGTATTTT. This encodes CASPDGWINTDTQYF.

The chain is built from TRBV7-3 and TRBJ2-3; the D is unclear. There are 13 residues in the CDR3. The V gene's germline CDR1 is SGHTA and CDR2 FQGTGA. V was cut by 2 bases and J by 6 bases, with 9 bases left in between. The CDR3 nucleotides read TGTGCCAGCAGCTTACCCGGTAGGGATACGCAGTATTTT. Translated: CASSLPGRDTQYF.

This clonotype has more than one count but fewer than ten. The genes are TRBV5-5 and TRBJ2-1, with TRBD2 matching 9 bases. The junction had 10 bases not matched to a gene; V was cut back by 3 bases and J by 0 bases. CDR3 length: 18 residues. Germline V lookup: CDR1 SGHKS, CDR2 YYEKEE (reference sequence). In nucleotides, the CDR3 is TGTGCCAGCAGCTCCTTTACTAGCGGGCTTAGCTCCTACAATGAGCAGTTCTTC. It is translated as CASSSFTSGLSSYNEQFF.

The rearrangement uses TRBV28 and TRBJ2-5, with D tentatively TRBD2 (7 bases). Germline V gene data show CDR1 as MDHEN and CDR2 as SYDVKM. Trimming removed 2 bases at V and 4 bases at J, with 17 bases between. The CDR3 is made up of 16 amino acids. The CDR3 DNA follows: TGTGCCAGCAGTTTAAGACGGGGGGCAGGCTCAGAGACCCAGTACTTC. This encodes CASSLRRGAGSETQYF.

Only a few counts were recorded for this clonotype. The rearrangement uses TRBV6-2 or TRBV6-3 and TRBJ2-5; 7 nucleotides match TRBD1. This CDR3 has 14 residues. Unmatched junction bases numbered 3, after V lost 2 bases and J lost 3 bases. Germline V gene lookup returns CDR1 MNHEY and CDR2 SVGEGT. CDR3 nucleotides: TGTGCCAGCAGTTACCCCACAGGGGAAGAGACCCAGTACTTC. Encoded protein: CASSYPTGEETQYF.

V gene TRBV5-5 combines with J gene TRBJ1-2, with 7 bases identical to TRBD1. V shed 4 bases and J 8 bases; nucleotides not matched to a gene: 14. In germline, CDR1 is SGHKS, CDR2 YYEKEE (reference sequence). This CDR3 spans 15 amino acids. The CDR3: CASSLWDSPRNGYTF. The CDR3 nucleotides read TGTGCCAGCAGCCTCTGGGACAGCCCTAGGAACGGCTACACCTTC.

The chain joins TRBV10-3 to TRBJ2-7; 13 bases agree with TRBD2. The J segment lost 9 bases and the V segment lost 2 bases, leaving 1 base of the junction unmatched. Germline CDR1 and CDR2: ENHRY and SYGVKD. This CDR3 has 13 residues. The DNA of the CDR3 is TGTGCCATCAGTGAGACTAGCGGGAGGGCGCAGTACTTC. This translates into CAISETSGRAQYF.

This clonotype was counted between two and nine times. The chain has TRBV10-3 and TRBJ2-6; D remains ambiguous. Germline V gene sequence: CDR1 ENHRY, CDR2 SYGVKD. V lost 3 bases and J 0 bases, leaving 6 bases between the germline ends. The CDR3 is 15 residues long. The CDR3 protein is CAISEFSSGANVLTF. The CDR3 region has the DNA TGTGCCATCAGTGAATTCAGCTCTGGGGCCAACGTCCTGACTTTC.

DNA for the CDR3: TGTGCCACCAGTACGTGGGACAGGGATACCGGGGAGCTGTTTTTT. Translation gives CATSTWDRDTGELFF. J is TRBJ2-2 and V is TRBV24-1; 9 bases agree with TRBD1. Per germline, CDR1 KGHDR and CDR2 SFDVKD. The trim removed 6 bases at V and 5 bases at J, leaving 6 bases unmatched. The CDR3 runs 15 residues.

The genes are TRBV12-5 and TRBJ2-2; 7 nucleotides align to TRBD1. Germline CDR1 LGHNT, CDR2 FRNRAP. This CDR3 is built from 16 residues. With V trimmed by 0 bases and J by 4 bases, 5 bases remained unmatched. This CDR3 reads CASGLVTGVSTGELFF. As DNA, the CDR3 is TGTGCTAGTGGTTTGGTAACAGGGGTCAGCACCGGGGAGCTGTTTTTT.

This clonotype appeared a few times. This chain uses TRBV12-3 or TRBV12-4 with TRBJ1-1; 7 bases match TRBD1. V lost 6 bases and J lost 2; bases outside the gene matches: 6. CDR3 length: 14 amino acids. CDR3 in amino acids: CASRRGTDNTEAFF. The CDR3 DNA is TGTGCCAGCAGGCGAGGGACAGATAACACTGAAGCTTTCTTT.

As for this clonotype: A junction boundary mismatches the germline segment, possibly from a read error. The chain couples TRBV20-1 to TRBJ2-3; weak D call: TRBD2 (6 bases). The germline V gene encodes CDR1 DFQATT and CDR2 SNEGSKA (reference sequence). The CDR3 spans 11 residues. CDR3 region: CRATRGDTQYF. The CDR3 nucleotides are TGCAGAGCTACGCGGGGAGATACGCAGTATTTT.

A few counts support this clonotype. V gene TRBV11-2 combines with J gene TRBJ2-1; TRBD2 agrees at 9 bases. Germline lookup yields CDR1 SGHAT and CDR2 FQNNGV. The CDR3 runs to 16 residues. The V segment lost 5 bases and the J segment 2 bases; nucleotides outside the gene matches: 7. This CDR3 reads CASSAGLARPYNEQFF. The CDR3 region has the DNA TGTGCCAGCAGCGCCGGACTAGCGAGGCCCTACAATGAGCAGTTCTTC.

In its sample, this clonotype was seen many times. The J gene is TRBJ2-3, the V gene TRBV12-3 or TRBV12-4; D call uncertain. The CDR3 contains 12 residues. V was clipped by 5 bases and J by 10 bases, with 13 bases between them. This chain's CDR3 is CASSPQPTPQYF. The CDR3 DNA follows: TGTGCCAGCAGTCCCCAGCCGACCCCGCAGTATTTT.

The rearrangement uses TRBV4-2 and TRBJ2-1, with no clear D. Between the trimmed V and J ends, which lost 5 bases and 1 base, there was a span of 9 bases. The CDR3 runs 14 residues. Per germline, CDR1 LGHNA and CDR2 YNFKEQ. The CDR3 coding sequence is TGTGCCAGCAGCTTACACGATTCCTACAATGAGCAGTTCTTC. Residues: CASSLHDSYNEQFF.

This clonotype appeared many times. V gene TRBV3-1 combines with J gene TRBJ2-7; no firm D call. The germline CDR1 and CDR2 sequences are LGHDT and YNNKEL (reference sequence). CDR3 length equals 11 residues. V lost 1 base and J 3 bases, leaving 1 base between the germline ends. CDR3 in DNA: TGTGCCAGCAGCCAAGGCTACGAGCAGTACTTC. Translation gives CASSQGYEQYF.

This clonotype was seen more than once but under ten times. This chain uses TRBV4-2 with TRBJ2-1, with D possibly matching TRBD2 (5 bases). Trimming removed 0 bases from V and 0 bases from J, with 12 bases in between. The CDR3 is 17 amino acids. Looked up from germline, CDR1 is LGHNA and CDR2 is YNFKEQ. CDR3 bases: TGTGCCAGCAGCCAAGATGGCGGGCCTTCCTCCTACAATGAGCAGTTCTTC. It encodes CASSQDGGPSSYNEQFF.

The genes are TRBV5-1 and TRBJ2-4, with 12 bases that match TRBD2. The CDR3 totals 19 residues. V lost 4 bases and J lost 1; bases outside the gene matches: 12. Per germline, CDR1 SGHRS and CDR2 YFSETQ. The CDR3 DNA reads TGCGCCAGCAGCCCCCGCCCTTCTAGCGGGGGGGTCGCCAAAAACATTCAGTACTTC. As protein: CASSPRPSSGGVAKNIQYF.

This clonotype has only a few counts. The V gene is TRBV12-3 or TRBV12-4, the J gene TRBJ2-5, with TRBD2 matching 7 bases. The ends lost 6 bases at V and 5 bases at J; junction bases unmatched: 9. The CDR3 extends over 14 amino acids. CDR3 bases: TGTGCCAGCAGCTCGTGGGAGGGGAGGGAGACCCAGTACTTC. The encoded protein is CASSSWEGRETQYF.

This clonotype was counted many times. J is TRBJ2-3 and V is TRBV10-3; no clear D gene. Germline V lookup: CDR1 ENHRY, CDR2 SYGVKD. The V gene lost 5 bases and the J gene lost 1 base, with 10 bases spanning the gap. The CDR3 is made up of 14 amino acids. CDR3 amino acids: CAISLKGGTDTQYF. The CDR3 DNA follows: TGTGCCATCAGTTTAAAGGGTGGCACAGATACGCAGTATTTT.

The CDR3, as DNA: TGTGCCAGCAGTTTCCGAACTAGGCGCGCTTTCTTT. Residues: CASSFRTRRAFF. The chain carries TRBV28 and TRBJ1-1; D unresolved. The V gene lost 3 bases and the J gene lost 11 bases, with 13 bases spanning the gap. This CDR3 contains 12 residues. Germline V gives CDR1 MDHEN, CDR2 SYDVKM.